Presented here are 22 T cell receptor beta chains from one specimen sequenced in a study of blood T cells in healthy people across ages. A second PCR, run for 7 to 11 cycles, used a sample-barcoded 5' primer plus a J-beta primer mix. Via MiXCR, TCRdb re-called the 5' RACE reads, giving one row per CDR3 protein. The sample lists approximately 820,000 distinct CDR3 sequences; 40% to 50% were seen once. Sequencing was performed on blood. The receptors stem from a man between 60 and 75 years old in good health.

V is TRBV6-5 and J is TRBJ2-1, with D hard to call. The closer fit of TRBJ2-7 to the DNA end suggests the J call may be wrong. CDR1 and CDR2 from the germline V gene are MNHEY and SVGAGI. The CDR3 has 14 amino acids. The CDR3 here is CASSYSHYYNEQYF. The CDR3 coding sequence is TGTGCCAGCAGTTACTCTCACTACTACAATGAGCAGTACTTC.

This sequence joins TRBV5-5 and TRBJ2-7; D is undetermined. Germline V gene sequence: CDR1 SGHKS, CDR2 YYEKEE (reference sequence). V was shortened by 4 bases and J by 2 bases, with 16 bases between the two germline ends. The length of the CDR3 is 15 residues. CDR3 DNA sequence: TGTGCCAGCAGCATGACCCCGACGGGCCCCTACGAGCAGTACTTC. Its translation: CASSMTPTGPYEQYF.

This clonotype was found a few times. The rearrangement links TRBV20-1 to TRBJ1-1; 9 positions match TRBD1. The CDR3 loop spans 15 amino acids. V lost 4 bases, J lost 0 bases, and 6 bases stayed unmatched. CDR1 is DFQATT and CDR2 is SNEGSKA in the germline V gene (reference sequence). The CDR3 region is CSANRGQYMNTEAFF. DNA of the CDR3: TGCAGTGCTAACAGGGGGCAATACATGAACACTGAAGCTTTCTTT.

The chain uses TRBV7-2 and TRBJ1-2; a weak D match, TRBD1 (6 bases). Germline V gene lookup returns CDR1 SGHTA and CDR2 FQGNSA. V lost 5 bases, J lost 5 bases, and 9 bases lay in between. This CDR3 is built from 12 residues. The DNA for the CDR3 is TGTGCCAGCAGCATCAGGGGTTATGGCTACACCTTC. It specifies CASSIRGYGYTF.

This clonotype was detected only a few times. V usage is TRBV7-2 and J usage is TRBJ2-7; 11 bases are a match to TRBD2. Germline V CDR1 and CDR2: SGHTA, FQGNSA. V was clipped by 1 base and J by 3 bases; unmatched bases: 5. The CDR3 sequence is 16 residues long. CDR3 amino acids: CASSLGAGTSGYEQYF. CDR3 DNA sequence: TGTGCCAGCAGCTTAGGTGCCGGGACTAGCGGCTACGAGCAGTACTTC.

The chain employs TRBV20-1 and TRBJ2-3; the D gene is possibly TRBD1 (5 bases). Trimming took off 6 bases at V and 5 bases at J, with 24 bases between the two ends. Germline values: CDR1 DFQATT, CDR2 SNEGSKA (reference sequence). The CDR3 totals 16 residues. DNA for the CDR3: TGCAGTGCGTCAGACCAGGGCCAAGGGTACCAAGATACGCAGTATTTT. Encoded protein: CSASDQGQGYQDTQYF.

V usage is TRBV29-1 and J usage is TRBJ1-2; D unresolved. The CDR3 is 13 amino acids. V dropped 5 bases and J dropped 2 bases, with 12 bases sitting between them. CDR1 SQVTM and CDR2 ANQGSEA come from the germline V gene. The CDR3 DNA is TGCAGCGTTCTCGTAGGGTGGAACTATGGCTACACCTTC. Residues: CSVLVGWNYGYTF.

The rearrangement links TRBV28 to TRBJ2-1, with 7 bases matching TRBD2. J was trimmed by 8 bases and V by 6 bases; bases with no gene match: 22. CDR3 size: 18 residues. Germline V CDR1 and CDR2: MDHEN, SYDVKM. CDR3 loop: CASRPLIILVRGDHEQFF. Here the CDR3 DNA reads TGTGCCAGCAGACCCCTCATTATACTAGTACGGGGGGACCATGAGCAGTTCTTC.

The genes are TRBV28 and TRBJ2-4; D is tentatively TRBD1 or TRBD2 (5 bases each). The CDR3 runs to 15 residues. Trimming removed 5 bases at V and 0 bases at J, with 11 bases between. From germline, CDR1 is MDHEN and CDR2 SYDVKM. This chain's CDR3 is CASSATGTAKNIQYF. DNA of the CDR3: TGTGCCAGCAGTGCCACCGGGACAGCCAAAAACATTCAGTACTTC.

The V call is TRBV29-1, the J call TRBJ2-1, with D perhaps matching TRBD2 (5 bases). The V gene's germline CDR1 is SQVTM and CDR2 ANQGSEA. Trimming shortened V by 5 bases and J by 7 bases, and 9 bases separated the two germline ends. The CDR3 is made up of 11 amino acids. The CDR3 nucleotides are TGCAGCGTTATGGGAGTGAATGAGCAGTTCTTC. Amino acids: CSVMGVNEQFF.

The chain links TRBV12-3 or TRBV12-4 to TRBJ2-7; 7 bases are shared with TRBD1. The DNA end is a closer match to TRBJ2-5, so the J assignment may be wrong. The CDR3 spans 12 residues. CDR3 protein: CASSRQGKTQYF. Written as DNA, the CDR3 is TGTGCCAGCAGTAGACAGGGAAAGACCCAGTACTTC.

This clonotype was seen only a few times. V is TRBV5-1 and J is TRBJ1-6; 8 nucleotides match TRBD1. The CDR3 runs 17 residues. Germline V gene lookup returns CDR1 SGHRS and CDR2 YFSETQ. The V segment lost 0 bases and the J segment 10 bases; nucleotides outside the gene matches: 12. CDR3 in amino acids: CASSLVPGGELSSPLHF. CDR3 nucleotides: TGCGCCAGCAGCTTGGTCCCAGGGGGCGAGCTATCATCACCCCTCCACTTT. Full variable domain (outside the CDR3, taken from reference TRBV5-1 and TRBJ1-6): KAGVTQTPRYLIKTRGQQVTLSCSPISGHRSVSWYQQTPGQGLQFLFEYFSETQRNKGNFPGRFSGRQFSNSRSEMNVSTLELGDSALYLCASSLVPGGELSSPLHFGNGTRLTVT.

The rearrangement uses TRBV5-1 and TRBJ2-3; D ambiguous. Trimming took 7 bases from V and 6 from J, leaving 9 bases between them. The CDR3 runs to 11 residues. The V gene's germline CDR1 is SGHRS and CDR2 YFSETQ. This CDR3 reads CASASVDTQYF. The DNA for the CDR3 is TGCGCCAGCGCCTCAGTGGATACGCAGTATTTT.

This chain connects TRBV20-1 to TRBJ2-4; D ambiguous. Germline-derived CDR1 and CDR2 are DFQATT and SNEGSKA (reference sequence). The CDR3 covers 16 residues. V was pared by 4 bases and J by 6 bases, with 22 bases between. For the CDR3, the DNA is TGCAGTGCTATTGCCCATGGTAAAAATTCGGTAAACATTCAGTACTTC. It encodes CSAIAHGKNSVNIQYF.

The V and J genes are TRBV7-2 and TRBJ2-3; D is possibly TRBD2 (6 bases). The CDR3 runs 16 residues. In germline, CDR1 is SGHTA, CDR2 FQGNSA. V was pared by 2 bases and J by 4 bases, with 16 bases between. CDR3 sequence reads: CASSLSGAGSSDTQYF. Here the CDR3 DNA reads TGTGCCAGCAGCTTATCTGGAGCGGGTTCATCAGATACGCAGTATTTT.

On this clonotype itself: This may arise from a read error, as a much more abundant clone is one base away. The J gene is TRBJ2-5, the V gene TRBV29-1; no reliable D call. CDR3 length equals 13 residues. V lost 3 bases, J lost 4 bases, and 12 bases lay in between. The germline V gene encodes CDR1 SQVTM and CDR2 ANQGSEA. As DNA, the CDR3 is TGCAGCGTTGACGTCGACATCCGAGAGACCCAGTACTTC. This sequence encodes CSVDVDIRETQYF.

V is TRBV12-3 or TRBV12-4 and J is TRBJ2-3; TRBD1 matches at 12 bases. This CDR3 is built from 17 residues. Trimming took 4 bases from V and 4 from J; bases not matched to a gene: 9. The CDR3 DNA is TGTGCCAGCAGTTCCATCCCGGGACAGGGGGCAGCAGATACGCAGTATTTT. It codes for CASSSIPGQGAADTQYF.

In its sample, this clonotype was seen a few times. The gene calls are TRBV12-3 or TRBV12-4 and TRBJ2-1, with D unresolved. V lost 3 bases to trimming and J lost 7 bases, with 7 bases between them. The length of the CDR3 is 12 residues. DNA of the CDR3: TGTGCCAGCAGTTTCCTATTTAATGAGCAGTTCTTC. Its translation is CASSFLFNEQFF.

This clonotype came up a few times. This chain uses TRBV5-1 with TRBJ2-1; unclear D gene. Trimming removed 0 bases from V and 10 bases from J, with 11 bases in between. The CDR3 has 13 amino acids. CDR1 SGHRS and CDR2 YFSETQ come from the germline V gene. In DNA form, the CDR3 reads TGCGCCAGCAGCTTGGACCGTCAAGGGGAGCAGTTCTTC. This codes for CASSLDRQGEQFF. Filled out from reference TRBV5-1 and TRBJ2-1, the complete variable domain reads KAGVTQTPRYLIKTRGQQVTLSCSPISGHRSVSWYQQTPGQGLQFLFEYFSETQRNKGNFPGRFSGRQFSNSRSEMNVSTLELGDSALYLCASSLDRQGEQFFGPGTRLTVL.

This clonotype was picked up many times. The J gene is TRBJ2-7, the V gene TRBV20-1; D uncertain. Germline CDR1 and CDR2: DFQATT and SNEGSKA (reference sequence). CDR3 length equals 12 residues. V lost 0 bases and J lost 5, with 8 bases in between. CDR3 nucleotides: TGCAGTGCTAGAGATCACAGACACGAGCAGTACTTC. The encoded protein is CSARDHRHEQYF.

In this sample, this clonotype turned up a few times. V usage is TRBV20-1 and J usage is TRBJ2-1; 8 nucleotides line up with TRBD1. The J segment lost 6 bases and the V segment lost 1 base, leaving 5 bases of the junction unmatched. CDR3 length: 14 residues. Germline-derived CDR1 and CDR2 are DFQATT and SNEGSKA (reference sequence). CDR3 nucleotide sequence: TGCAGTGCTAGAGGGGACAGGTTTCCCAATGAGCAGTTCTTC. It translates to CSARGDRFPNEQFF.

V usage is TRBV28 and J usage is TRBJ2-7; D is possibly TRBD1 (6 bases). The V and J ends lost 7 bases and 0 bases respectively, with 10 bases between them. This CDR3 has 13 residues. Germline loops: CDR1 MDHEN, CDR2 SYDVKM. CDR3 DNA sequence: TGTGCCAGCAAAGACAGGATCTCCTACGAGCAGTACTTC. It translates to CASKDRISYEQYF.